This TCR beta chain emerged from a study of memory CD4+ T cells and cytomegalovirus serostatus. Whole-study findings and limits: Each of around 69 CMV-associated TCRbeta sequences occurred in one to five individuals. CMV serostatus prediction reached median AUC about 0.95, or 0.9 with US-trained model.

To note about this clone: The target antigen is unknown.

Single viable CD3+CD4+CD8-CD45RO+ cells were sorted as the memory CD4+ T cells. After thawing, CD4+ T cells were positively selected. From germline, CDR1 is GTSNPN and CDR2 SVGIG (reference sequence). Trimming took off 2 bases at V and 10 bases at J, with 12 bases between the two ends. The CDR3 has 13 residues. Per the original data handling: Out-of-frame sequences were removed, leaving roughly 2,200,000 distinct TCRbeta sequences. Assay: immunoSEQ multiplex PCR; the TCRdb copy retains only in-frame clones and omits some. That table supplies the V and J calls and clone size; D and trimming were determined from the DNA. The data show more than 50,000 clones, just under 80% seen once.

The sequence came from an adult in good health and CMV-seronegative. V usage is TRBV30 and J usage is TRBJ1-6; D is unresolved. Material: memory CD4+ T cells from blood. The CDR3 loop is CAWSPRVESPLHF. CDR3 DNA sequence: TGTGCCTGGAGTCCCCGGGTGGAATCACCCCTCCACTTT.